Below are 14 T cell receptor beta chains sequenced from a single sample in a study of blood T cell repertoires in COVID-19. Sequencing was performed with immunoSEQ multiplex PCR; in TCRdb, only in-frame clones are kept and a portion is missing. The sample shows under 300,000 clones, roughly 84% of them seen only once. Specimen: peripheral blood. These receptor sequences come from a woman between 40 and 55 years old with active or convalescent COVID-19.

The V call is TRBV30, the J call TRBJ2-3, with a possible D match to TRBD2 (6 bases). This CDR3 is 16 amino acids long. V shed 0 bases and J shed 0 bases, with 13 bases lying between them. CDR1 and CDR2 from the germline V gene are GTSNPN and SVGIG (reference sequence). As DNA, the CDR3 is TGTGCCTGGAGTGTTGGCGGGGACCTTAGCACAGATACGCAGTATTTT. This gives the protein CAWSVGGDLSTDTQYF. The full variable domain, completed using reference TRBV30 and TRBJ2-3, is SQTIHQWPATLVQPVGSPLSLECTVEGTSNPNLYWYRQAAGRGLQLLFYSVGIGQISSEVPQNLSASRPQDRQFILSSKKLLLSDSGFYLCAWSVGGDLSTDTQYFGPGTRLTVL.

The gene calls are TRBV6-1 and TRBJ2-3; 9 nucleotides align to TRBD1. The CDR3 contains 13 residues. J lost 7 bases, V lost 3 bases, and 2 bases had no gene match. The germline CDR1 and CDR2 sequences are MNHNS and SASEGT. The CDR3 is CASSEDRGNTQYF. CDR3 coding DNA: TGTGCCAGCAGTGAGGACAGGGGAAATACGCAGTATTTT.

The chain links TRBV6-5 to TRBJ2-5; tentatively, D is TRBD2 (6 bases). CDR3 size: 13 residues. Germline V lookup: CDR1 MNHEY, CDR2 SVGAGI. V shed 7 bases and J shed 6 bases, with 15 bases lying between them. CDR3 protein: CASNQDYLQTQYF. DNA for the CDR3: TGTGCCAGCAACCAGGACTATTTGCAGACCCAGTACTTC.

The chain links TRBV28 to TRBJ1-1; TRBD1 is a possible D gene (5 bases). CDR1 and CDR2 from the germline V gene are MDHEN and SYDVKM. Trimming shortened V by 5 bases and J by 2 bases, and 18 bases separated the two germline ends. The CDR3 length is 16 residues. The CDR3 coding sequence is TGTGCCAGCAGTCCCCGGGGGAGGGGCGCCAACACTGAAGCTTTCTTT. It is translated as CASSPRGRGANTEAFF. The complete variable domain, with remaining parts taken from reference TRBV28 and TRBJ1-1, reads DVKVTQSSRYLVKRTGEKVFLECVQDMDHENMFWYRQDPGLGLRLIYFSYDVKMKEKGDIPEGYSVSREKKERFSLILESASTNQTSMYLCASSPRGRGANTEAFFGQGTRLTVV.

The V and J genes are TRBV21-1 and TRBJ2-2; the table gives TRBD1 as D, unverified against the DNA. TRBV21-1 is given as a pseudogene. The CDR3 has 17 amino acids. CDR3 bases: TGTGCCAGCAGCAAAATTAAAGCAGGGGCGAACACCGGGGAGCTGTTTTTT. This codes for CASSKIKAGANTGELFF.

The chain employs TRBV9 and TRBJ2-2; possible D gene TRBD2, 5 bases. CDR3 length: 14 amino acids. Trimming removed 4 bases at V and 5 bases at J, with 12 bases between. Germline loops: CDR1 SGDLS, CDR2 YYNGEE. CDR3 in DNA: TGTGCCAGCAGCCCGGGCTGGAGGACCGGGGAGCTGTTTTTT. The encoded protein is CASSPGWRTGELFF.

The chain combines TRBV3-1 (or the pseudogene TRBV3-2) with TRBJ2-1, with 8 bases matching TRBD1. Per germline, CDR1 LGHDT and CDR2 YNNKEL (reference sequence). This CDR3 has 15 residues. The V and J ends lost 1 base and 7 bases, in that order; junction bases with no gene match: 6. The CDR3: CASSQGTGIVNEQFF. In nucleotides, the CDR3 is TGTGCCAGCAGCCAAGGGACAGGGATTGTTAATGAGCAGTTCTTC.

The rearrangement joins TRBV6-5 to TRBJ1-6; 7 nucleotides match TRBD1. This CDR3 is 16 amino acids long. The V gene's germline CDR1 is MNHEY and CDR2 SVGAGI. V trimming: 0 bases; J trimming: 7 bases; junction bases outside the gene matches: 6. The CDR3 sequence: CASSYSPQGGNSPLHF. DNA for the CDR3: TGTGCCAGCAGTTACTCGCCTCAGGGGGGAAATTCACCCCTCCACTTT.

This chain connects TRBV11-2 to TRBJ1-5; no clear D gene. Trimming removed 2 bases from V and 5 bases from J, with 7 bases in between. The CDR3 has 13 amino acids. Per germline, CDR1 SGHAT and CDR2 FQNNGV. The DNA of the CDR3 is TGTGCCAGCAGCTTAAGCCGAGATCAGCCCCAGCATTTT. This gives the protein CASSLSRDQPQHF. Full variable domain (missing parts from reference TRBV11-2 and TRBJ1-5): EAGVAQSPRYKIIEKRQSVAFWCNPISGHATLYWYQQILGQGPKLLIQFQNNGVVDDSQLPKDRFSAERLKGVDSTLKIQPAKLEDSAVYLCASSLSRDQPQHFGDGTRLSIL.

This clone has just one count. V gene TRBV13 combines with J gene TRBJ1-3; a weak D match, TRBD1 (6 bases). Germline V gives CDR1 PRHDT, CDR2 FYEKMQ (reference sequence). The CDR3 extends over 14 amino acids. V was clipped by 0 bases and J by 3 bases, with 6 bases between them. The CDR3 protein is CASSLGTGGNTIYF. CDR3 nucleotides: TGTGCCAGCAGCTTAGGGACAGGTGGAAACACCATATATTTT.

This chain joins TRBV24-1 and TRBJ1-2, with D possibly TRBD1 on 5 matching bases. V was pared by 4 bases and J by 5 bases, with 7 bases between. The CDR3 covers 12 residues. CDR1 and CDR2 from the germline V gene are KGHDR and SFDVKD. The CDR3 bases are TGTGCCACCAGTGAGGGGGGATATGGCTACACCTTC. This gives the protein CATSEGGYGYTF.

In this sample, this clone turned up a few times. The chain has TRBV2 and TRBJ1-1; 8 positions agree with TRBD1. The CDR3 sequence is 13 residues long. Germline V lookup: CDR1 SNHLY, CDR2 FYNNEI. V shed 6 bases, J shed 7 bases, and the junction held 7 bases outside the gene matches. CDR3 bases: TGTGCCAGCAGCTTCCGGGACAGGAGTGAAGCTTTCTTT. This gives the protein CASSFRDRSEAFF.

The V call is TRBV27, the J call TRBJ1-5; 7 bases are shared with TRBD1. Germline CDR1 is MNHEY and CDR2 is SMNVEV (reference sequence). V lost 9 bases to trimming and J lost 0 bases; unmatched junction nucleotides: 8. This CDR3 region has 15 residues. The CDR3 DNA reads TGTGCCAGTCGGGACAGTGCTTATAGCAATCAGCCCCAGCATTTT. This gives the protein CASRDSAYSNQPQHF.

The chain is built from TRBV12-3 or TRBV12-4 and TRBJ1-5, with 8 bases aligning to TRBD1. The CDR3 length is 13 residues. Trimming at V came to 9 bases and at J to 5 bases, leaving 6 bases not matched to a gene. This chain's CDR3 is CASRQGADQPQHF. The CDR3 DNA follows: TGTGCCAGTCGTCAGGGGGCAGATCAGCCCCAGCATTTT.